Presented here are 19 T cell receptor beta chains from one specimen sequenced in a study of PD-1 blockade in classical Hodgkin lymphoma. The time point was: cycle 4 day 1 (C4D1), after more than 5 weeks of nivolumab. Following autologous stem cell transplantation, relapse occurred in every patient, and exposure to brentuximab vedotin varied. The table came from immunoSEQ multiplex PCR; TCRdb's copy has only in-frame clones and leaves some out. This table holds tens of thousands of clones, 70% to 75% found once. Sequenced material: peripheral blood mononuclear cells (PBMCs), taken before the fourth cycle of nivolumab. The receptor set was obtained from a human donor with classical Hodgkin lymphoma.

V is TRBV9 and J is TRBJ2-7; the match to TRBD2 covers 9 bases. This CDR3 region has 14 residues. CDR1 is SGDLS, CDR2 YYNGEE, per germline. The junction had 0 bases not matched to a gene; V was cut back by 0 bases and J by 2 bases. The CDR3 DNA is TGTGCCAGCAGCGTAGGACTAGCGGCCTACGAGCAGTACTTC. Translation: CASSVGLAAYEQYF. Full variable domain (outside the CDR3, taken from reference TRBV9 and TRBJ2-7): DSGVTQTPKHLITATGQRVTLRCSPRSGDLSVYWYQQSLDQGLQFLIQYYNGEERAKGNILERFSAQQFPDLHSELNLSSLELGDSALYFCASSVGLAAYEQYFGPGTRLTVT.

This chain links TRBV11-2 with TRBJ1-1, with TRBD1 matching over 7 bases. This CDR3 is 15 amino acids long. Trimming at V came to 5 bases and at J to 1 base, leaving 7 bases not matched to a gene. Germline values: CDR1 SGHAT, CDR2 FQNNGV. CDR3 region: CASSPRAGGNTEAFF. DNA for the CDR3: TGTGCCAGCAGCCCCCGGGCAGGGGGGAACACTGAAGCTTTCTTT.

The rearrangement links TRBV5-6 to TRBJ1-2; weak D call: TRBD1 (6 bases). This CDR3 has 13 residues. V lost 2 bases, J lost 2 bases, and 7 bases lay in between. Germline V gives CDR1 SGHDT, CDR2 YYEEEE. The CDR3 DNA is TGTGCCAGCAGCTTTCAGGGGAACTATGGCTACACCTTC. Protein: CASSFQGNYGYTF.

The gene calls are TRBV5-1 and TRBJ2-4; TRBD1 might be the D (5 bases). The CDR3 consists of 11 residues. V gave up 4 bases and J gave up 16 bases, with 15 bases separating them. The germline gives CDR1 SGHRS, CDR2 YFSETQ. The CDR3 loop is CASSDGAAIYF. The DNA for the CDR3 is TGCGCCAGCAGCGATGGGGCGGCCATTTACTTC.

The chain carries TRBV21-1 and TRBJ2-1; whether TRBD2, the table's D call, matches the DNA was not checked. TRBV21-1 is classified as a pseudogene. The length of the CDR3 is 17 residues. In DNA form, the CDR3 reads TGTGCCAGCAGCAAATGGAGCGGGAGTAGAGAATACAATGAGCAGTTCTTC. The encoded protein is CASSKWSGSREYNEQFF.

The genes are TRBV10-3 and TRBJ2-7; 7 bases align to TRBD2. Germline values: CDR1 ENHRY, CDR2 SYGVKD. The CDR3 runs to 15 residues. V shed 2 bases, J shed 1 base, and the junction held 5 bases outside the gene matches. The CDR3 region is CAISEQGGISYEQYF. The CDR3 region has the DNA TGTGCCATCAGTGAGCAGGGAGGGATATCCTACGAGCAGTACTTC.

The chain is built from TRBV20-1 and TRBJ2-5; D not certain. The CDR3 contains 11 residues. The V end was cut by 7 bases, the J end by 5 bases, with 11 bases between. In germline, CDR1 is DFQATT, CDR2 SNEGSKA (reference sequence). CDR3 loop: CSVMERETQYF. CDR3 nucleotides: TGCAGTGTAATGGAGAGGGAGACCCAGTACTTC.

The rearrangement joins TRBV29-1 to TRBJ1-1, with D uncertain. V dropped 2 bases and J dropped 1 base, with 8 bases sitting between them. Germline lookup yields CDR1 SQVTM and CDR2 ANQGSEA. The CDR3 length is 13 residues. Written as DNA, the CDR3 is TGCAGCGTTGAATTTGGAGGGAACACTGAAGCTTTCTTT. It encodes CSVEFGGNTEAFF.

The V gene is TRBV4-1, the J gene TRBJ2-1, with TRBD2 identical over 13 bases. This CDR3 is built from 17 residues. Germline CDR1 and CDR2: MGHRA and YSYEKL. Germline trimming cut 4 bases from V and 7 bases from J; bases unmatched to any gene: 10. CDR3 region: CASSRKLAGGPVNEQFF. CDR3 DNA sequence: TGCGCCAGCAGCCGTAAACTAGCGGGAGGGCCCGTTAATGAGCAGTTCTTC.

The chain has TRBV7-9 and TRBJ1-2, with a weak D call TRBD1 (5 bases). In germline, CDR1 is SEHNR, CDR2 FQNEAQ (reference sequence). The CDR3 runs 15 residues. The V end lost 2 bases, the J end lost 4 bases, and 14 bases lay between the germline ends. CDR3 residues: CASSLWLGDPYGYTF. The CDR3 bases are TGTGCCAGCAGCTTATGGTTAGGGGACCCCTATGGCTACACCTTC.

The CDR3 bases are TGTGCCAGCAGCTCTCTAGCGGGGGGCTACAATGAGCAGTTCTTC. This gives the protein CASSSLAGGYNEQFF. This chain connects TRBV7-9 to TRBJ2-1; 11 bases fit TRBD2. From germline, CDR1 is SEHNR and CDR2 FQNEAQ (reference sequence). V trimming: 4 bases; J trimming: 3 bases; junction bases outside the gene matches: 2. This CDR3 comprises 15 residues.

This clone showed up just once. The chain combines TRBV5-1 with TRBJ2-5, with D perhaps TRBD1 (7 bases). CDR3 length equals 17 residues. V was pared by 0 bases and J by 2 bases, with 17 bases between. Germline V lookup: CDR1 SGHRS, CDR2 YFSETQ. CDR3 in DNA: TGCGCCAGCAGCTTGGGCGGGACAGCGAAAGCGCAAGAGACCCAGTACTTC. As protein: CASSLGGTAKAQETQYF.

The J gene is TRBJ2-5, the V gene TRBV7-9; D is possibly TRBD1 or TRBD2 (5 bases each). CDR1 is SEHNR and CDR2 is FQNEAQ in the germline V gene (reference sequence). The CDR3 extends over 12 amino acids. Between the trimmed V and J ends, which lost 3 bases and 5 bases, there was a span of 7 bases. The CDR3 is CASSLGRETQYF. The CDR3 DNA reads TGTGCCAGCAGCTTGGGACGGGAGACCCAGTACTTC.

This chain uses TRBV18 with TRBJ2-1; 8 nucleotides agree with TRBD1. Germline CDR1 is KGHSH and CDR2 is LQKENI. This CDR3 region has 14 residues. Trimming removed 1 base from V and 7 bases from J; junction bases left unmatched: 3. The CDR3 DNA reads TGTGCCAGCTCACCACTGACAGGGGTTAATGAGCAGTTCTTC. Encoded protein: CASSPLTGVNEQFF.

The chain joins TRBV27 to TRBJ2-5; D may correspond to TRBD1 or TRBD2 (5 bases each). With 5 bases removed from V and 4 bases from J, the gap between germline ends came to 17 bases. Germline V gene lookup returns CDR1 MNHEY and CDR2 SMNVEV (reference sequence). This CDR3 region has 15 residues. The CDR3 here is CASSRGRAETETQYF. The CDR3 DNA reads as TGTGCCAGCAGTCGGGGCAGGGCCGAAACAGAGACCCAGTACTTC.

This clone appeared once. V is TRBV4-1 and J is TRBJ1-4; no clear D gene. The CDR3 spans 15 residues. V was clipped by 0 bases and J by 8 bases, with 13 bases between them. The germline V gene encodes CDR1 MGHRA and CDR2 YSYEKL. This CDR3 is CASSQDPGGGEKLFF. The CDR3 DNA reads TGCGCCAGCAGCCAAGATCCCGGCGGAGGGGAAAAACTGTTTTTT.

The chain has TRBV7-2 and TRBJ2-2; maybe TRBD1 (5 bases). V gave up 4 bases and J gave up 0 bases, with 12 bases separating them. The CDR3 spans 16 residues. Germline V lookup: CDR1 SGHTA, CDR2 FQGNSA. The DNA of the CDR3 is TGTGCCAGCAGCTCCCCCTCCAGGGCGAACACCGGGGAGCTGTTTTTT. Translated, it gives CASSSPSRANTGELFF.

The chain joins TRBV5-1 to TRBJ2-3; weak D call: TRBD2 (5 bases). Germline lookup yields CDR1 SGHRS and CDR2 YFSETQ. Between the trimmed V and J ends, which lost 3 bases and 5 bases, there was a span of 16 bases. This CDR3 region has 15 residues. In DNA form, the CDR3 reads TGCGCCAGCAGCTACATGTCATCGGGGATAGATACGCAGTATTTT. Its protein is CASSYMSSGIDTQYF. The full variable domain, its missing parts supplied by reference TRBV5-1 and TRBJ2-3, is KAGVTQTPRYLIKTRGQQVTLSCSPISGHRSVSWYQQTPGQGLQFLFEYFSETQRNKGNFPGRFSGRQFSNSRSEMNVSTLELGDSALYLCASSYMSSGIDTQYFGPGTRLTVL.

Comments on this clone: Other DNA sequences in the same sample also yield this CDR3. The chain uses TRBV6-1 and TRBJ1-5, with TRBD1 as a possible D gene (5 bases). The V end was cut by 3 bases, the J end by 1 base, with 10 bases between. CDR1 is MNHNS and CDR2 is SASEGT in the germline V gene. This CDR3 region has 15 residues. CDR3 nucleotide sequence: TGTGCCAGCAGTGACTTGGGACGAAGCAATCAGCCCCAGCATTTT. It specifies CASSDLGRSNQPQHF.